This T cell receptor beta chain is from a study of response to subunit inactivated influenza vaccine. TCRdb fed the RT-PCR reads into MiXCR, producing one record per CDR3 protein. Of approximately 530,000 distinct CDR3 sequences listed, 10% to 15% are singletons. Broader study findings: Authors suggested each seasonal flu vaccination may recruit only limited numbers of new T cells.

This clonotype appeared a few times. Its antigen is unidentified. This CDR3 region has 14 residues. Trimming removed 6 bases from V and 1 base from J, with 13 bases in between. CDR1 and CDR2 (germline): DFQATT, SNEGSKA (reference sequence). This sequence originates from a man aged 50 or older who received an inactivated influenza vaccine. Sequencing was performed on PBMCs from blood, taken roughly 48 days after vaccination. The gene calls are TRBV20-1 and TRBJ2-4, with a weak D call TRBD1 (5 bases). CDR3: CSAALQEAKNIQYF. The CDR3 nucleotides read TGCAGTGCAGCACTACAGGAGGCCAAAAACATTCAGTACTTC.